Presented here are 21 T cell receptor beta chains from one specimen sequenced in a study of shared clonotypes between healthy human individuals. Sequencing was performed with immunoSEQ multiplex PCR; in TCRdb, only in-frame clones are kept and a portion is missing. Among hundreds of thousands of clones, 92% were seen once, and the ten largest hold 20% to 30%. It was CD45RO-negative cells, positively selected for CCR7, that made up naive CD8 cells, with terminally differentiated effector memory CD45RA+ cells excluded. Sequenced: naive CD8+ T cells sorted from blood. All receptors come from a man aged 25-40 years in good health.

The chain carries TRBV19 and TRBJ2-7; possible D gene TRBD2, 5 bases. Germline CDR1 LNHDA, CDR2 SQIVND (reference sequence). Trimming shortened V by 8 bases and J by 3 bases, and 11 bases separated the two germline ends. This CDR3 is built from 12 residues. Here the CDR3 DNA reads TGTGCCAGTTCGGACTTTGTCTACGAGCAGTACTTC. This codes for CASSDFVYEQYF.

V and J are TRBV29-1 and TRBJ2-2; 7 bases are a match to TRBD1. The ends lost 4 bases at V and 3 bases at J; junction bases unmatched: 8. The CDR3 sequence is 15 residues long. Per germline, CDR1 SQVTM and CDR2 ANQGSEA. CDR3 DNA sequence: TGCAGCGTTGTTGGGACAGAGGAAGACACCGGGGAGCTGTTTTTT. The encoded protein is CSVVGTEEDTGELFF.

J is TRBJ2-7 and V is TRBV5-1, with a possible D match to TRBD2 (6 bases). Germline V gene lookup returns CDR1 SGHRS and CDR2 YFSETQ. The V end was cut by 5 bases, the J end by 0 bases, with 18 bases between. The CDR3 covers 16 residues. CDR3 DNA: TGCGCCAGCAGATTCGACGGGACTTTTTACTCCTACGAGCAGTACTTC. Translation: CASRFDGTFYSYEQYF.

The chain couples TRBV7-9 to TRBJ1-2; D might be TRBD1 (5 bases). V was cut by 8 bases and J by 4 bases, with 20 bases left in between. CDR1 is SEHNR, CDR2 FQNEAQ, per germline (reference sequence). CDR3 size: 15 residues. The CDR3 sequence: CASAIAGGGSYGYTF. CDR3 bases: TGTGCCAGCGCAATTGCGGGGGGAGGGAGCTATGGCTACACCTTC.

The chain recombines TRBV4-1 with TRBJ2-7; weak D call: TRBD2 (5 bases). CDR3 length equals 15 residues. CDR1 and CDR2 (germline): MGHRA, YSYEKL. Trimming took 2 bases from V and 5 from J, leaving 16 bases between them. CDR3 nucleotides: TGCGCCAGCAGCCAAAACCCGGGGTTGTTGAACGAGCAGTACTTC. Protein: CASSQNPGLLNEQYF.

This rearrangement joins TRBV7-9 to TRBJ2-7; 7 bases match TRBD2. The CDR3 covers 16 residues. Per germline, CDR1 SEHNR and CDR2 FQNEAQ (reference sequence). The V segment lost 5 bases and the J segment 3 bases; nucleotides outside the gene matches: 13. The chain's CDR3 is CASSPPMGGMNYEQYF. DNA for the CDR3: TGTGCCAGCAGCCCCCCCATGGGGGGGATGAACTACGAGCAGTACTTC.

This clone was seen a single time. The chain couples TRBV21-1 to TRBJ2-7; the table names TRBD2, a call not compared with the DNA. TRBV21-1 is designated a pseudogene. The CDR3 runs 19 residues. The CDR3, as DNA: TGTGCCAGCATCGGGCCATCCGGGACTAGCGGGGAGGGGCTATACGAGCAGTACTTC. Translation gives CASIGPSGTSGEGLYEQYF.

The V and J genes are TRBV27 and TRBJ1-5; TRBD1 is a possible D gene (5 bases). Trimming left V 1 base short and J 7 bases short, with 14 bases between. The CDR3 covers 15 residues. Germline CDR1 reads MNHEY; CDR2 reads SMNVEV (reference sequence). DNA of the CDR3: TGTGCCAGCAGTTTATTGGGGGGAGGGGAGCAGCCCCAGCATTTT. Its protein product is CASSLLGGGEQPQHF.

The chain combines TRBV6-1 with TRBJ2-7; D might be TRBD1 (6 bases). The CDR3 spans 13 residues. V was pared by 8 bases and J by 4 bases, with 15 bases between. In germline, CDR1 is MNHNS, CDR2 SASEGT. In DNA, the CDR3 is TGTGCCAGCGATACAGGGTTGCGTTACGAGCAGTACTTC. Residues: CASDTGLRYEQYF.

The chain has TRBV6-1 and TRBJ2-1, with a tentative D call TRBD2 (6 bases). V was shortened by 6 bases and J by 2 bases, with 14 bases between the two germline ends. The CDR3 runs 15 residues. The V gene's germline CDR1 is MNHNS and CDR2 SASEGT. The CDR3 here is CASRGLWGAYNEQFF. The CDR3 nucleotides read TGTGCCAGCAGGGGTTTGTGGGGGGCCTACAATGAGCAGTTCTTC.

This clone was observed a handful of times. V is TRBV7-3 and J is TRBJ2-2; unclear D gene. There are 14 residues in the CDR3. Germline lookup yields CDR1 SGHTA and CDR2 FQGTGA. V lost 1 base and J 3 bases, leaving 6 bases between the germline ends. The CDR3 protein is CASSLNGYTGELFF. The CDR3 DNA reads TGTGCCAGCAGCTTAAACGGGTACACCGGGGAGCTGTTTTTT.

The rearrangement uses TRBV19 and TRBJ2-7; tentatively, D is TRBD1 (6 bases). Germline assignment: CDR1 LNHDA and CDR2 SQIVND (reference sequence). V dropped 6 bases and J dropped 4 bases, with 19 bases sitting between them. The CDR3 runs to 15 residues. The CDR3 nucleotides read TGTGCCAGTAGGACCCGGGACACCATGGGGTACGAGCAGTACTTC. Its translation: CASRTRDTMGYEQYF.

This clone was observed a single time. V is TRBV5-6 and J is TRBJ2-7, with TRBD1 matching over 10 bases. Germline values: CDR1 SGHDT, CDR2 YYEEEE. V shed 1 base, J shed 5 bases, and the junction held 6 bases outside the gene matches. CDR3 length: 15 residues. In nucleotides, the CDR3 is TGTGCCAGCAGCTTGACCGACAGGGGGCTGAACGAGCAGTACTTC. Translation: CASSLTDRGLNEQYF.

The genes are TRBV7-6 and TRBJ2-7, with D tentatively TRBD1 or TRBD2 (5 bases each). V was clipped by 4 bases and J by 0 bases, with 13 bases between them. CDR1 SGHVS and CDR2 FNYEAQ come from the germline V gene. The CDR3 totals 15 residues. In nucleotides, the CDR3 is TGTGCCAGCAGCTCCCGTTGGGGGAGCTCCTACGAGCAGTACTTC. It translates to CASSSRWGSSYEQYF.

The chain recombines TRBV7-9 with TRBJ1-2, with a possible D match to TRBD1 (6 bases). This CDR3 is 14 amino acids long. Germline-derived CDR1 and CDR2 are SEHNR and FQNEAQ (reference sequence). The V end was cut by 1 base, the J end by 6 bases, with 12 bases between. This CDR3 reads CASSLGQGRNGYTF. CDR3 nucleotides: TGTGCCAGCAGCTTAGGTCAGGGGAGAAATGGCTACACCTTC.

This chain uses TRBV5-1 with TRBJ2-4, with D possibly matching TRBD2 (6 bases). Germline assignment: CDR1 SGHRS and CDR2 YFSETQ. The germline V and J ends were trimmed by 0 bases and 4 bases, with 20 bases remaining between them. This CDR3 contains 18 residues. The CDR3 DNA sequence: TGCGCCAGCAGCTTGGCCTTCGTGGAGGACTACCCAAAAAACATTCAGTACTTC. Encoded protein: CASSLAFVEDYPKNIQYF. Together with reference TRBV5-1 and TRBJ2-4, the CDR3 gives the full variable domain: KAGVTQTPRYLIKTRGQQVTLSCSPISGHRSVSWYQQTPGQGLQFLFEYFSETQRNKGNFPGRFSGRQFSNSRSEMNVSTLELGDSALYLCASSLAFVEDYPKNIQYFGAGTRLSVL.

This clone was counted a single time. The V gene is TRBV29-1, the J gene TRBJ2-6; no clear D gene. The V and J ends lost 3 bases and 7 bases respectively, with 7 bases between them. The CDR3 covers 12 residues. The germline CDR1 and CDR2 sequences are SQVTM and ANQGSEA. CDR3 DNA: TGCAGCGTTGAGATCGAAGCCAACGTCCTGACTTTC. Translating it yields CSVEIEANVLTF.

The chain recombines TRBV4-1 with TRBJ2-1, with D possibly matching TRBD1 (7 bases). The CDR3 extends over 12 amino acids. Germline V CDR1 and CDR2: MGHRA, YSYEKL. V was pared by 4 bases and J by 13 bases, with 14 bases between. The CDR3 sequence: CASSRGTEKQFF. Here the CDR3 DNA reads TGCGCCAGCAGCCGCGGGACAGAGAAACAGTTCTTC.

The count of this clone is one. The same CDR3 also results from other DNA sequences found in this sample. The genes are TRBV27 and TRBJ2-5; TRBD2 matches 12 bases. V was clipped by 5 bases and J by 4 bases; unmatched bases: 2. CDR1 is MNHEY, CDR2 SMNVEV, per germline (reference sequence). CDR3 length equals 14 residues. CDR3 loop: CASSPGLAGETQYF. In DNA form, the CDR3 reads TGTGCCAGCAGTCCGGGACTAGCGGGAGAGACCCAGTACTTC.

This clone appeared once. The chain combines TRBV21-1 with TRBJ1-2. TRBV21-1 corresponds to a pseudogene. There are 15 residues in the CDR3. CDR3 nucleotide sequence: TGTGCCAGCAGACTCAGACGTGAGTATAACTATGGCTACACCTTC. Translated: CASRLRREYNYGYTF.

V usage is TRBV5-4 and J usage is TRBJ2-2, with 15 positions matching TRBD2. With 5 bases clipped from V and 3 bases from J, the junction kept 5 bases outside the gene matches. Germline lookup yields CDR1 SGHNT and CDR2 YYREEE (reference sequence). There are 17 residues in the CDR3. The CDR3 reads CASSSGLAGGDTGELFF. The CDR3 coding sequence is TGTGCCAGCAGTTCGGGACTAGCGGGAGGCGACACCGGGGAGCTGTTTTTT.